This T cell receptor beta chain appears in the sequencing data of a study of blood T cell repertoires in COVID-19. Assay: immunoSEQ multiplex PCR; the TCRdb copy retains only in-frame clones and omits some. The sample shows 380,000 or so clones, nearly 90% of them seen only once. Germline CDR1 reads SGHTA; CDR2 reads FQGNSA. Trimming removed 3 bases from V and 4 bases from J; junction bases left unmatched: 8. This CDR3 has 15 residues. This clonotype was sampled from a woman between 40 and 50 years old with acute COVID-19. The sequenced sample was PBMCs or T cells enriched from blood (not recorded which). This chain links TRBV7-2 with TRBJ1-2; 7 bases map to TRBD1. CDR3 region: CASSFLGQYLYGYTF. Here the CDR3 DNA reads TGTGCCAGCAGCTTTCTGGGACAGTACCTCTATGGCTACACCTTC.